The rows below give T cell receptor beta chains drawn from one sample of a study of patients and donors after allogeneic stem cell transplantation. TCRdb recomputed calls from the RT-PCR reads with MiXCR, one row per CDR3 protein. The sample has approximately 250,000 distinct CDR3 sequences; 11% to 15% are singletons. The sequenced material came from blood, either unsorted or a sorted T cell fraction (not recorded which). The receptors were gathered from a human donor who was either an allogeneic HSCT recipient or a stem cell or donor lymphocyte infusion donor (not recorded which). It is not recorded whose cells these are; they may come from a transplant donor. CDR3s include the opening cysteine and the closing phenylalanine or tryptophan. A D gene is named only where the DNA matches it firmly. Expanded clones are given a class, and other clones once, few, many or no size at all.

clone_size j_call d_call v_call cdr3_aa cdr3_nt
many TRBJ2-5 . TRBV5-1 CASSLLQENQYF TGCGCCAGCAGCTTGCTTCAAGAGAACCAGTACTTC
few TRBJ2-2 . TRBV18 CASSPRAQAANTGELFF TGTGCCAGCTCACCAAGGGCCCAGGCGGCGAACACCGGGGAGCTGTTTTTT
many TRBJ2-1 TRBD2 TRBV7-9 CASSPTSGGISEQFF TGTGCCAGCAGCCCAACTAGCGGGGGGATATCTGAGCAGTTCTTC
few TRBJ2-2 TRBD2 TRBV5-1 CASFREGTSGKLNTGELFF TGCGCCAGCTTCCGGGAGGGGACTAGCGGAAAGCTAAACACCGGGGAGCTGTTTTTT
many TRBJ1-1 . TRBV27 CASSSRGAGMNTEAFF TGTGCCAGCAGTTCCCGGGGGGCAGGGATGAACACTGAAGCTTTCTTT
. TRBJ1-3 . TRBV25-1 CASTAGTLSGNTIYF TGTGCCAGCACCGCAGGTACCCTCTCCGGAAACACCATATATTTT
many TRBJ2-1 TRBD1 TRBV7-7 CASSRTGGNEQFF TGTGCCAGCAGCCGGACAGGGGGCAATGAGCAGTTCTTC
. TRBJ1-3 . TRBV9 CASSAPFGTESWGNTIYF TGTGCCAGCAGCGCACCCTTTGGGACGGAGAGTTGGGGAAACACCATATATTTT
. TRBJ2-7 TRBD1 TRBV9 CASSAHRTGGPYEQYF TGTGCCAGCAGCGCCCACCGGACAGGGGGCCCCTACGAGCAGTACTTC
few TRBJ2-7 . TRBV12-3/TRBV12-4 CASKPAPSSYEQYF TGTGCCAGCAAACCGGCGCCCAGCTCCTACGAGCAGTACTTC